These 2 T cell receptor beta chains originate from one sample sequenced in a study of blood T cell repertoires in COVID-19. Assay used: immunoSEQ multiplex PCR; TCRdb lists only in-frame clones, some missing. Of about 290,000 clones listed, roughly 90% are singletons. Sequences were obtained from PBMCs or T cells enriched from blood (not recorded which). The receptors shown here come from a woman aged 40-49 years who had recovered from COVID-19.

This clone has only a few counts. The rearrangement joins TRBV18 to TRBJ2-1; 7 bases map to TRBD2. In germline, CDR1 is KGHSH, CDR2 LQKENI. V shed 9 bases, J shed 8 bases, and the junction held 10 bases outside the gene matches. The CDR3 spans 13 residues. For the CDR3, the DNA is TGTGCCAGTGGGCTAGCGGAGGGTTATGAGCAGTTCTTC. Protein sequence: CASGLAEGYEQFF.

This clone was observed a handful of times. V gene TRBV19 combines with J gene TRBJ2-1, with 8 bases matching TRBD2. Unmatched junction bases numbered 7, after V lost 6 bases and J lost 3 bases. CDR1 and CDR2 from the germline V gene are LNHDA and SQIVND (reference sequence). This CDR3 comprises 15 residues. DNA for the CDR3: TGTGCCAGTAGAGCTACTAGCGGCAGCTACAATGAGCAGTTCTTC. Translating it yields CASRATSGSYNEQFF.